This TCR beta chain was documented in a study of blood T cells in healthy people across ages. Findings and caveats of the study: Long-lived and aged donors differed, with more naive CD4+ cells and higher diversity in the long-lived.

Next came a second PCR, run for about 7 to 12 cycles, which used a sample-barcoded 5' primer along with a J-beta primer mix. One entry per CDR3 protein, called by TCRdb with MiXCR from the 5' RACE reads. This sample has about 640,000 distinct CDR3 sequences, with around 54% found just once. The CDR3 extends over 15 amino acids. Germline V lookup: CDR1 MDHEN, CDR2 SYDVKM. V shed 5 bases and J 3 bases; nucleotides not matched to a gene: 7. Of note for this clonotype: Its target is not known.

The chain joins TRBV28 to TRBJ1-2; 9 bases agree with TRBD1. The clonotype originates from a man in his fifties or sixties in good health. The material sequenced was blood. The CDR3 protein is CASSPTGGDHYGYTF. CDR3 sequence (DNA): TGTGCCAGCAGTCCGACAGGGGGAGATCACTATGGCTACACCTTC.